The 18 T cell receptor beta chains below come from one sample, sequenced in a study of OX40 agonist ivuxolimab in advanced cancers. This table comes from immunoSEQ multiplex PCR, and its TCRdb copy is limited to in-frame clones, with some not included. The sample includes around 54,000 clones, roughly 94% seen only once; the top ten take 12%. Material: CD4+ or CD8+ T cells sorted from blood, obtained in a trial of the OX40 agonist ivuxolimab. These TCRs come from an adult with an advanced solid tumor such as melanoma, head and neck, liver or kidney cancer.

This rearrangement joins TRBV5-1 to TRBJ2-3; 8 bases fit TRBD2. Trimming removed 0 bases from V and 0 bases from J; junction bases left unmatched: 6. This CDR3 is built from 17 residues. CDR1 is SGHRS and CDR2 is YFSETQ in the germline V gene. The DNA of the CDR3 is TGCGCCAGCAGCTTGGGTCTAGCGGGTACTAGCACAGATACGCAGTATTTT. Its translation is CASSLGLAGTSTDTQYF.

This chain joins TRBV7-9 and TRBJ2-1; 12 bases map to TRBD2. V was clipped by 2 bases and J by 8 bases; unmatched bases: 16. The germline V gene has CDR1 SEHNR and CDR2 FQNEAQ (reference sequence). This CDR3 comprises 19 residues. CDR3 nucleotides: TGTGCCAGCAGCTTAACCCCGTTGACTAGCGGGAGTGGTGTTGATGAGCAGTTCTTC. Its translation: CASSLTPLTSGSGVDEQFF.

DNA for the CDR3: TGCGCCAGCAGCCCCCAGGGGGCGGTCTACAATGAGCAGTTCTTC. It specifies CASSPQGAVYNEQFF. The V call is TRBV4-1, the J call TRBJ2-1, with 8 bases fitting TRBD1. There are 15 residues in the CDR3. Germline V gene sequence: CDR1 MGHRA, CDR2 YSYEKL. The ends lost 4 bases at V and 3 bases at J; junction bases unmatched: 5.

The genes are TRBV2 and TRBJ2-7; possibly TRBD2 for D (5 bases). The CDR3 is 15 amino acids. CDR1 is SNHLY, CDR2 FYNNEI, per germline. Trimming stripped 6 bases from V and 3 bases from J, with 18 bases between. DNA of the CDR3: TGTGCCAGCAGGAACAACCCGGGAAAGGACTACGAGCAGTACTTC. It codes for CASRNNPGKDYEQYF. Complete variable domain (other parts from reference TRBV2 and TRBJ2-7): EPEVTQTPSHQVTQMGQEVILRCVPISNHLYFYWYRQILGQKVEFLVSFYNNEISEKSEIFDDQFSVERPDGSNFTLKIRSTKLEDSAMYFCASRNNPGKDYEQYFGPGTRLTVT.

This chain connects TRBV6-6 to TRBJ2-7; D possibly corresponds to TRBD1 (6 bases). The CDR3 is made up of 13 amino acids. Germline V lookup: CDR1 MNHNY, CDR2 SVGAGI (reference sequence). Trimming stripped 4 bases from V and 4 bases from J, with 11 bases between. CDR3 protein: CASSLGGVYEQYF. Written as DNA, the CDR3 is TGTGCCAGCAGTTTAGGGGGAGTGTACGAGCAGTACTTC.

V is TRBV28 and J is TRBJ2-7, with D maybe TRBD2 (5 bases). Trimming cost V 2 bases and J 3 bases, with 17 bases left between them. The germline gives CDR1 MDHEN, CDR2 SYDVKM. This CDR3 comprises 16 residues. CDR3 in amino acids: CASSLASQADYYEQYF. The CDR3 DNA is TGTGCCAGCAGTTTAGCCTCTCAGGCTGACTACTACGAGCAGTACTTC.

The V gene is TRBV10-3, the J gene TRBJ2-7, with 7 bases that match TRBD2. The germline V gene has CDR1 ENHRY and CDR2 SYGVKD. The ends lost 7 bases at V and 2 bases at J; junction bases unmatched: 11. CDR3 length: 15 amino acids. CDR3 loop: CAITPSGNMPYEQYF. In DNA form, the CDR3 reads TGTGCCATCACCCCGAGCGGGAACATGCCCTACGAGCAGTACTTC.

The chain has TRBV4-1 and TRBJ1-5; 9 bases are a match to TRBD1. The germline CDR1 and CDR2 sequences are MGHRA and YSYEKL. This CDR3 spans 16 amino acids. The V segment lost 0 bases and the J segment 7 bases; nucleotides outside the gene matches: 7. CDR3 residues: CASSQDSGTGRQPQHF. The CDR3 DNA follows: TGCGCCAGCAGCCAAGACTCCGGGACAGGGAGACAGCCCCAGCATTTT.

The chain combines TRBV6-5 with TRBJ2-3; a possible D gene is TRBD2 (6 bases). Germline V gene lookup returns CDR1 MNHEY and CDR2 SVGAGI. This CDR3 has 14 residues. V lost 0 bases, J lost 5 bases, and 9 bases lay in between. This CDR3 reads CASSYSSGGDTQYF. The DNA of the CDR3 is TGTGCCAGCAGTTACTCGTCCGGGGGAGATACGCAGTATTTT.

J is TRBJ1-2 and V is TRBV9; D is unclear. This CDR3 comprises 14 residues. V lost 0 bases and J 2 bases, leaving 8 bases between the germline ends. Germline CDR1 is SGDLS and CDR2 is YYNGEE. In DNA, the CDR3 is TGTGCCAGCAGCGTAGCAGGTGGGAACTATGGCTACACCTTC. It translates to CASSVAGGNYGYTF. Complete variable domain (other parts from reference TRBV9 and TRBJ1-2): DSGVTQTPKHLITATGQRVTLRCSPRSGDLSVYWYQQSLDQGLQFLIQYYNGEERAKGNILERFSAQQFPDLHSELNLSSLELGDSALYFCASSVAGGNYGYTFGSGTRLTVV.

The CDR3 region is CASSQILTDTQYF. CDR3 nucleotides: TGCGCCAGCAGCCAGATCCTCACAGATACGCAGTATTTT. The rearrangement joins TRBV4-3 to TRBJ2-3; D remains unclear. The germline V and J ends were trimmed by 3 bases and 2 bases, with 6 bases remaining between them. This CDR3 region has 13 residues. The germline CDR1 and CDR2 sequences are LGHNA and YSLEER.

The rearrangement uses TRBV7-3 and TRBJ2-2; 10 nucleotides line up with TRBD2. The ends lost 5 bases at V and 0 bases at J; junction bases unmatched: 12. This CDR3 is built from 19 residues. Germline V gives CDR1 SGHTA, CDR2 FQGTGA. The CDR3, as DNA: TGTGCCAGCAGCCTACTCGGACTAGCGGATATATCGAACACCGGGGAGCTGTTTTTT. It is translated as CASSLLGLADISNTGELFF.

CDR3 residues: CASSGTSVFF. DNA of the CDR3: TGTGCCAGCAGCGGGACTTCGGTGTTCTTC. The chain joins TRBV9 to TRBJ2-1; D might be TRBD2 (5 bases). The germline CDR1 and CDR2 sequences are SGDLS and YYNGEE. The CDR3 extends over 10 amino acids. V lost 3 bases to trimming and J lost 15 bases, with 10 bases between them.

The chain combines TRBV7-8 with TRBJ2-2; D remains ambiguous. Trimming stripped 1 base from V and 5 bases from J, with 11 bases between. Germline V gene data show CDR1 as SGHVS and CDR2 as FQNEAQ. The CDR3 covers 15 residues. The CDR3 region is CASSLGADWTGELFF. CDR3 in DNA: TGTGCCAGCAGCTTAGGGGCAGATTGGACCGGGGAGCTGTTTTTT. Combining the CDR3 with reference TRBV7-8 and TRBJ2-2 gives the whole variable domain GAGVSQSPRYKVAKRGQDVALRCDPISGHVSLFWYQQALGQGPEFLTYFQNEAQLDKSGLPSDRFFAERPEGSVSTLKIQRTQQEDSAVYLCASSLGADWTGELFFGEGSRLTVL.

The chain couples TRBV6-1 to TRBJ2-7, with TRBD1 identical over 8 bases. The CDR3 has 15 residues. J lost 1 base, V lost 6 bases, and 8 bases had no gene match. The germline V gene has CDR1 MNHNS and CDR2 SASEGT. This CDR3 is CASRGSGGRSYEQYF. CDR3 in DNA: TGTGCCAGCAGGGGGTCAGGGGGCAGATCCTACGAGCAGTACTTC.

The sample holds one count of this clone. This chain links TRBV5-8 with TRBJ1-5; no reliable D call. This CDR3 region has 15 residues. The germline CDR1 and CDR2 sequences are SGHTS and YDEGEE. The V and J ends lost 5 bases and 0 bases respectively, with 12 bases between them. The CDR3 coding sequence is TGTGCCAGCAGACTTAGAGCCGATAGCAATCAGCCCCAGCATTTT. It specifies CASRLRADSNQPQHF. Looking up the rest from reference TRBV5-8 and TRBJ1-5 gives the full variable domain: EAGVTQSPTHLIKTRGQQATLRCSPISGHTSVYWYQQALGLGLQFLLWYDEGEERNRGNFPPRFSGRQFPNYSSELNVNALELEDSALYLCASRLRADSNQPQHFGDGTRLSIL.

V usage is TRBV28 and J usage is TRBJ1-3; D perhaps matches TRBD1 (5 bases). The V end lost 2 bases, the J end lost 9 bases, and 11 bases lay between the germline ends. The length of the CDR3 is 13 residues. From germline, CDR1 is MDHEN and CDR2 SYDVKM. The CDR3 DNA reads TGTGCCAGCAGTTTAATAGGGGCTGGCACCATATATTTT. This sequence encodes CASSLIGAGTIYF.

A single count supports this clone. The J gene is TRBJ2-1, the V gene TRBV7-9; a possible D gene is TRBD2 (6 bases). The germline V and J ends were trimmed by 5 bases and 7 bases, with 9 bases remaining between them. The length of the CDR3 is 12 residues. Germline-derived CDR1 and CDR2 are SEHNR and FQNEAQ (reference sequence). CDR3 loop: CASSLGLNEQFF. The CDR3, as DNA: TGTGCCAGCAGCCTGGGACTGAATGAGCAGTTCTTC.